The 17 T cell receptor beta chains below all came from one sample that was sequenced in a study of CD8 T cells in ankylosing spondylitis. TCRdb called the 5' RACE reads again in MiXCR, with one record for every CDR3 protein. This sample yields a few hundred thousand distinct CDR3 sequences, of which approximately 22% are seen a single time; about an eighth belongs to the top ten. Sequenced: blood, either unsorted or a sorted T cell fraction (not recorded which). The receptors were gathered from a male donor with ankylosing spondylitis or in good health (not recorded which).

V usage is TRBV25-1 and J usage is TRBJ2-7; TRBD1 agrees at 8 bases. CDR3 size: 11 residues. The V gene end was trimmed by 9 bases and the J gene end by 6 bases; junction bases not matched to a gene: 4. Germline lookup yields CDR1 MGHDK and CDR2 SYGVNS. Here the CDR3 DNA reads TGTGCCAGTACCCAGGGGGCCGAGCAGTACTTC. Its protein is CASTQGAEQYF.

This chain connects TRBV6-1 to TRBJ2-5, with 7 bases fitting TRBD1. J was trimmed by 5 bases and V by 6 bases; bases with no gene match: 9. There are 14 residues in the CDR3. Per germline, CDR1 MNHNS and CDR2 SASEGT. In DNA form, the CDR3 reads TGTGCCAGCAGCCCAAAACAGGGGTGGGAGACCCAGTACTTC. Translating it yields CASSPKQGWETQYF.

This sequence joins TRBV3-1 and TRBJ2-1; TRBD1 matches at 7 bases. The CDR3 totals 15 residues. V lost 5 bases and J lost 7; bases outside the gene matches: 11. Germline loops: CDR1 LGHDT, CDR2 YNNKEL (reference sequence). CDR3 in amino acids: CASSSAWTGVNEQFF. CDR3 nucleotide sequence: TGTGCCAGCAGCTCGGCCTGGACAGGTGTAAATGAGCAGTTCTTC.

This sequence joins TRBV20-1 and TRBJ2-3; D assignment may be TRBD1 or TRBD2 (5 bases each). Germline V CDR1 and CDR2: DFQATT, SNEGSKA (reference sequence). The CDR3 consists of 14 residues. The V end lost 0 bases, the J end lost 1 base, and 8 bases lay between the germline ends. The CDR3 coding sequence is TGCAGTGCTAGAGATTTGGGGGGCACAGATACGCAGTATTTT. This translates into CSARDLGGTDTQYF.

The rearrangement links TRBV20-1 to TRBJ2-1; 9 bases match TRBD1. This CDR3 contains 14 residues. Germline CDR1 is DFQATT and CDR2 is SNEGSKA (reference sequence). V lost 6 bases to trimming and J lost 4 bases; unmatched junction nucleotides: 7. The CDR3 is CSAPGDRAYNEQFF. The CDR3 DNA reads TGCAGTGCACCAGGGGACAGGGCATACAATGAGCAGTTCTTC.

This clonotype has a handful of counts. CDR3 DNA: TGTGCCAGCAGCCCTACTGGGACAGGGTCTAATGAAAAACTGTTTTTT. Amino acids: CASSPTGTGSNEKLFF. The rearrangement joins TRBV7-9 to TRBJ1-4; 9 bases fit TRBD1. The CDR3 covers 16 residues. Losses at the gene ends were 5 bases for V and 3 bases for J; bases not matched to a gene: 7. Germline lookup yields CDR1 SEHNR and CDR2 FQNEAQ (reference sequence).

The sample holds a few counts of this clonotype. This chain joins TRBV29-1 and TRBJ2-5, with D possibly being TRBD2 (6 bases). The ends were cut back, 0 bases at V and 7 bases at J, with 15 bases in the middle. The germline V gene encodes CDR1 SQVTM and CDR2 ANQGSEA. CDR3 length: 14 residues. The CDR3 bases are TGCAGCGTTGAAGATCCGGGAGAGGCAACGACCCAGTACTTC. This gives the protein CSVEDPGEATTQYF.

This clonotype was observed a handful of times. V is TRBV12-3 or TRBV12-4 and J is TRBJ1-1; unclear D gene. CDR3 length: 14 amino acids. V was trimmed by 5 bases and J by 0 bases, leaving 10 bases between them. CDR3 loop: CASSLGSMNTEAFF. Here the CDR3 DNA reads TGTGCCAGCAGTCTCGGTAGCATGAACACTGAAGCTTTCTTT.

The chain links TRBV12-3 or TRBV12-4 to TRBJ1-5, with no clear D. V lost 3 bases and J lost 4, with 13 bases in between. The CDR3 sequence is 15 residues long. This CDR3 reads CASSFADGLNQPQHF. Here the CDR3 DNA reads TGTGCCAGCAGTTTCGCGGACGGCTTAAATCAGCCCCAGCATTTT.

This chain links TRBV20-1 with TRBJ2-7; D remains unclear. V was clipped by 1 base and J by 0 bases, with 7 bases between them. Germline V gene sequence: CDR1 DFQATT, CDR2 SNEGSKA (reference sequence). The CDR3 runs to 13 residues. CDR3 sequence: CSARVSVSYEQYF. For the CDR3, the DNA is TGCAGTGCTAGAGTATCAGTCTCCTACGAGCAGTACTTC.

The chain has TRBV7-9 and TRBJ1-4, with 7 bases matching TRBD1. The CDR3 sequence is 15 residues long. Trimming cost V 5 bases and J 6 bases; bases outside gene matches: 9. The germline gives CDR1 SEHNR, CDR2 FQNEAQ (reference sequence). CDR3 nucleotide sequence: TGTGCCAGCAGCCGCGTTGACAGGGAACATGAAAAACTGTTTTTT. Its protein is CASSRVDREHEKLFF.

The V and J genes are TRBV6-5 and TRBJ1-4, with D possibly matching TRBD1 (5 bases). This CDR3 comprises 14 residues. Germline V gene data show CDR1 as MNHEY and CDR2 as SVGAGI. Trimming removed 2 bases at V and 1 base at J, with 5 bases between. CDR3 residues: CASSYGGTNEKLFF. The CDR3 DNA is TGTGCCAGCAGTTACGGGGGAACTAATGAAAAACTGTTTTTT.

This clonotype was seen a handful of times. The chain links TRBV20-1 to TRBJ2-7; 8 bases map to TRBD1. The CDR3 spans 13 residues. The V gene's germline CDR1 is DFQATT and CDR2 SNEGSKA (reference sequence). Losses at the gene ends were 4 bases for V and 4 bases for J; bases not matched to a gene: 6. CDR3 in DNA: TGCAGTGCTACCCGACAGGGGCATTACGAGCAGTACTTC. Its translation: CSATRQGHYEQYF.

The chain links TRBV20-1 to TRBJ2-7, with 10 bases matching TRBD2. CDR1 is DFQATT and CDR2 is SNEGSKA in the germline V gene (reference sequence). This CDR3 region has 14 residues. The V segment lost 1 base and the J segment 6 bases; nucleotides outside the gene matches: 6. The CDR3 DNA follows: TGCAGTGCTAGAGCCAGCGGGGGGGCACGCGAGCAGTACTTC. Translation gives CSARASGGAREQYF.

This clonotype was picked up a small number of times. This chain joins TRBV27 and TRBJ2-1, with D unresolved. There are 14 residues in the CDR3. V lost 7 bases, J lost 0 bases, and 10 bases lay in between. Per germline, CDR1 MNHEY and CDR2 SMNVEV (reference sequence). Here the CDR3 reads CASTPISSYNEQFF. The CDR3 region has the DNA TGTGCCAGCACCCCGATTAGCTCCTACAATGAGCAGTTCTTC.

J is TRBJ2-5 and V is TRBV3-1; D not certain. CDR3 length: 14 residues. V was pared by 0 bases and J by 3 bases, with 8 bases between. Germline assignment: CDR1 LGHDT and CDR2 YNNKEL (reference sequence). CDR3 nucleotide sequence: TGTGCCAGCAGCCAAGAAAGTTCTGAAGAGACCCAGTACTTC. It yields the protein CASSQESSEETQYF.

This clonotype has only a few counts. The gene calls are TRBV10-2 and TRBJ2-3, with 10 bases matching TRBD2. J was trimmed by 5 bases and V by 0 bases; bases with no gene match: 2. The CDR3 is 15 amino acids. In germline, CDR1 is WSHSY, CDR2 SAAADI. CDR3 sequence (DNA): TGCGCCAGCAGTGAGTCGGTAGCGGGGGGAGATACGCAGTATTTT. It is translated as CASSESVAGGDTQYF.